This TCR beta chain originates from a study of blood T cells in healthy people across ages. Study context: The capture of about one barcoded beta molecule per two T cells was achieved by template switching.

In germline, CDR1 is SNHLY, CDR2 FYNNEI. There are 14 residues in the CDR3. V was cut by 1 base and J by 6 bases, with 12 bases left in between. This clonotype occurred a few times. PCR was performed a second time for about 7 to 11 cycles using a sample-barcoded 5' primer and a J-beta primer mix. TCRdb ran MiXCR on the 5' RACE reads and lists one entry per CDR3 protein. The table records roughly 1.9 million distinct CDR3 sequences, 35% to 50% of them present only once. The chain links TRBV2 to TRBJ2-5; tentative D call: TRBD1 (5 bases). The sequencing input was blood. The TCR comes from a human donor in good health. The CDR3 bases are TGTGCCAGCAGTGAAGGGGGCCTCTTCCAGACCCAGTACTTC. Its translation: CASSEGGLFQTQYF.